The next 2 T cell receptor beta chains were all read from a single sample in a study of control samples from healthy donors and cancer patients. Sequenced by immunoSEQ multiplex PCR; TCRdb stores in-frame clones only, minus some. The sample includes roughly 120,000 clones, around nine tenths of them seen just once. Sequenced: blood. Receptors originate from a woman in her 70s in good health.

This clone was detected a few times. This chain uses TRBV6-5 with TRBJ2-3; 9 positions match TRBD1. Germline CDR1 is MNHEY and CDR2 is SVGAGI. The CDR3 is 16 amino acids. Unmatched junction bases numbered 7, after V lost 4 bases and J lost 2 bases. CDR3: CASSSGQGPNTDTQYF. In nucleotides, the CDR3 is TGTGCCAGCAGTTCCGGACAGGGGCCTAACACAGATACGCAGTATTTT.

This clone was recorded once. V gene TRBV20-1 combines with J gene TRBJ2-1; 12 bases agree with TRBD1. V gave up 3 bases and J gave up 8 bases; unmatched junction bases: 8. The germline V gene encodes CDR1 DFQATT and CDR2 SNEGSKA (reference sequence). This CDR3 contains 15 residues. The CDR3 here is CSASYRDRGLDEQFF. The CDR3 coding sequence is TGCAGTGCTAGTTATCGGGACAGGGGGCTCGATGAGCAGTTCTTC.